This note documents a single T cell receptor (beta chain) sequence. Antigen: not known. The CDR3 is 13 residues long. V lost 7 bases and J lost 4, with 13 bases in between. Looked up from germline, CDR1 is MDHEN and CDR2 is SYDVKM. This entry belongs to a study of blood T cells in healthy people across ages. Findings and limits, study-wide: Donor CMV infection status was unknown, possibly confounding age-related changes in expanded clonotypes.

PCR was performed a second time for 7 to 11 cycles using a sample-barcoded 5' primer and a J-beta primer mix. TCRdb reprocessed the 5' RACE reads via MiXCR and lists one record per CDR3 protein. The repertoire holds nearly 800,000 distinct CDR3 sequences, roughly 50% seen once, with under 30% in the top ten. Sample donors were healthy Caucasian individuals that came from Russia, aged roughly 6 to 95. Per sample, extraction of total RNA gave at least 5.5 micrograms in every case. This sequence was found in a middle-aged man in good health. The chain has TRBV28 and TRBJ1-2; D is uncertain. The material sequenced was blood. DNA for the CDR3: TGTGCCAGCAAGACTCCAGGCTCCTATGGCTACACCTTC. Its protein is CASKTPGSYGYTF.